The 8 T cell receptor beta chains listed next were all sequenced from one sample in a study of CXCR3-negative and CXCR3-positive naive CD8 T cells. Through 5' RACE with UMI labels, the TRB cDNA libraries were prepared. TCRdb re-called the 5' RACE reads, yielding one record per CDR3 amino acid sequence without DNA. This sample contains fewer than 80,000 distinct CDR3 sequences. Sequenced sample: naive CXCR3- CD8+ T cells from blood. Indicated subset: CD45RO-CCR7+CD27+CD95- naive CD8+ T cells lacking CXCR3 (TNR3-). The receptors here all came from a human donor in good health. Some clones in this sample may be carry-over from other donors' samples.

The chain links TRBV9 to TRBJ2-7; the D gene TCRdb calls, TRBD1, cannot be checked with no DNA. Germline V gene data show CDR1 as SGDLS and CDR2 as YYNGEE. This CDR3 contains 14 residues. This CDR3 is CASSARDKAYEQYF.

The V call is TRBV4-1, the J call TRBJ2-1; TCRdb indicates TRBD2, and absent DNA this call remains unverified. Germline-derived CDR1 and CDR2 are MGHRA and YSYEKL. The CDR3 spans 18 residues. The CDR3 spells CASSQDQKAPSSYNEQFF.

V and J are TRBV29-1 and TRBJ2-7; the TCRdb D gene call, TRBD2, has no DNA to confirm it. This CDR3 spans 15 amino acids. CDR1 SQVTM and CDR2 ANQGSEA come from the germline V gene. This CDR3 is CSVDQTSGDKYEQYF.

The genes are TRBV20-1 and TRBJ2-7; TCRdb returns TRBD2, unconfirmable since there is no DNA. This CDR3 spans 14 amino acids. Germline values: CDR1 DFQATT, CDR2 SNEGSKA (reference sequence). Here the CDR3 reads CSASPLGDLYEQYF.

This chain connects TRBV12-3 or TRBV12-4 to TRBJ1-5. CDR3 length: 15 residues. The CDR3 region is CASSLSGYSNQPQHF.

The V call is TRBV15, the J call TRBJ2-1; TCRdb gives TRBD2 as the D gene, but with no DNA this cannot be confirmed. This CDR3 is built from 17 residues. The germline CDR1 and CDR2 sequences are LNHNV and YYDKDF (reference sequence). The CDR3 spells CATSRDPGLPSYNEQFF.

This CDR3 is CSATRAGGQETQYF. This chain uses TRBV20-1 with TRBJ2-5; TCRdb's D call, TRBD2, is unchecked because there is no DNA. The germline V gene has CDR1 DFQATT and CDR2 SNEGSKA (reference sequence). This CDR3 is built from 14 residues.

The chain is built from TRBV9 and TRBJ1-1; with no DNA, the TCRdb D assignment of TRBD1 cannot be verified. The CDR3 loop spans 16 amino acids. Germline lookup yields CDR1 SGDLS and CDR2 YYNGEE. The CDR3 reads CASSVGTGGMNTEAFF.